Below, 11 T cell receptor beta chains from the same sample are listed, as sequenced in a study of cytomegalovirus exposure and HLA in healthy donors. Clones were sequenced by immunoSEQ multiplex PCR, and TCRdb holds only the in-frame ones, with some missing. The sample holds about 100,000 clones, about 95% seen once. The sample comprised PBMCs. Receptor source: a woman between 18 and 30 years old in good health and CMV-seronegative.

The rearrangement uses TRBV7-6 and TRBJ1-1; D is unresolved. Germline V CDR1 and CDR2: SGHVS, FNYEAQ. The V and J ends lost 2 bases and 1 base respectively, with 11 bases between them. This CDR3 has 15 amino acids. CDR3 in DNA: TGTGCCAGCAGCTTAAGATCATACGGGAACACTGAAGCTTTCTTT. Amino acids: CASSLRSYGNTEAFF.

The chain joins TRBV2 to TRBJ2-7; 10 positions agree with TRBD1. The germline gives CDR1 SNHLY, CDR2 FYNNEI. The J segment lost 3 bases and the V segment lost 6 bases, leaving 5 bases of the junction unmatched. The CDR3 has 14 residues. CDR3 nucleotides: TGTGCCAGCAGACTGGGGACAGGGGTCTACGAGCAGTACTTC. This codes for CASRLGTGVYEQYF.

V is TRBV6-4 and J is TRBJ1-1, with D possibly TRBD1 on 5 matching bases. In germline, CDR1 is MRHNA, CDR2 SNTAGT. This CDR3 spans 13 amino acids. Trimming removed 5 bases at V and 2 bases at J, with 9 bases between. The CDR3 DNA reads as TGTGCCAGCAGTCTACAGGTTAACACTGAAGCTTTCTTT. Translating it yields CASSLQVNTEAFF.

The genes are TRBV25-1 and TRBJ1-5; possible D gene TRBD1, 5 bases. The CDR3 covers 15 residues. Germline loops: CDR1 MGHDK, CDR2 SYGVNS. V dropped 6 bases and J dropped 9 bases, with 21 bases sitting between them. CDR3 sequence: CASSPLDSDVGPQHF. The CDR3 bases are TGTGCCAGCAGCCCCCTAGACAGTGATGTTGGGCCCCAGCATTTT.

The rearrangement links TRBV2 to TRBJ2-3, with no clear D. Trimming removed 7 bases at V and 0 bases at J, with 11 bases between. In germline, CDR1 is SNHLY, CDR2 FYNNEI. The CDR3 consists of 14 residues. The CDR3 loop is CASKEFPSTDTQYF. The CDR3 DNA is TGTGCCAGCAAGGAGTTCCCCAGCACAGATACGCAGTATTTT.

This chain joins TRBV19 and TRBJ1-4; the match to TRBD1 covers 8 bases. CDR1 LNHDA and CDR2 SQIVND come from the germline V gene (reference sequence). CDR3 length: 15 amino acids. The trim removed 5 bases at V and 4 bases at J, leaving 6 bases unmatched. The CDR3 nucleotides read TGTGCCAGTAGTTCCCCGGGACAGGTTAATGAAAAACTGTTTTTT. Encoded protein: CASSSPGQVNEKLFF.

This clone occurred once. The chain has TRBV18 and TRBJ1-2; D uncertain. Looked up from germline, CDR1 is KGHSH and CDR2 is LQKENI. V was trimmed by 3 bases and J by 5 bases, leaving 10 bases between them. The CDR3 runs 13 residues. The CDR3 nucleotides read TGTGCCAGCTCACCCTTGCAGGATTATGGCTACACCTTC. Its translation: CASSPLQDYGYTF.

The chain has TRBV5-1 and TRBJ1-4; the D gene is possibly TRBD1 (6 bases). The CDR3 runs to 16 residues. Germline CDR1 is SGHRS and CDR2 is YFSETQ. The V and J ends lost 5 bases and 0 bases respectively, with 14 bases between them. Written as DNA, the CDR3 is TGCGCCAGCAGGGTACAGGGACCTGCAACTAATGAAAAACTGTTTTTT. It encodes CASRVQGPATNEKLFF. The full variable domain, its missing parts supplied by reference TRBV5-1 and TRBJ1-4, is KAGVTQTPRYLIKTRGQQVTLSCSPISGHRSVSWYQQTPGQGLQFLFEYFSETQRNKGNFPGRFSGRQFSNSRSEMNVSTLELGDSALYLCASRVQGPATNEKLFFGSGTQLSVL.

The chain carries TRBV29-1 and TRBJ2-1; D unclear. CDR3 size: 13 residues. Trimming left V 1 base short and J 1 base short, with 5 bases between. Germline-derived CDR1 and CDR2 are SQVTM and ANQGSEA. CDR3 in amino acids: CSVEGQSYNEQFF. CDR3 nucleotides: TGCAGCGTTGAAGGCCAGTCCTACAATGAGCAGTTCTTC.

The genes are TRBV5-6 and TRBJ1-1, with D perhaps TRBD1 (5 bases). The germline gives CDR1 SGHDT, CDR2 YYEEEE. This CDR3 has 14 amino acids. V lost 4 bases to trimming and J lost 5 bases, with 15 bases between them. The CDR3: CASSPWGGGTEAFF. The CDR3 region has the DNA TGTGCCAGCAGCCCTTGGGGGGGAGGAACTGAAGCTTTCTTT.

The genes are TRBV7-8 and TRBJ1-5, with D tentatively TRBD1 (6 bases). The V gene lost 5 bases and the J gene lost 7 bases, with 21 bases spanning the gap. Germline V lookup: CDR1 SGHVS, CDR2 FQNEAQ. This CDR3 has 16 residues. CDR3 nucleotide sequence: TGTGCCAGCAGCGCTTACAGGGTCCCCCAGGGACAGCCCCAGCATTTT. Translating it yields CASSAYRVPQGQPQHF. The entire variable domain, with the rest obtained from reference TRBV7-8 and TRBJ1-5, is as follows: GAGVSQSPRYKVAKRGQDVALRCDPISGHVSLFWYQQALGQGPEFLTYFQNEAQLDKSGLPSDRFFAERPEGSVSTLKIQRTQQEDSAVYLCASSAYRVPQGQPQHFGDGTRLSIL.